Listed here are 15 T cell receptor beta chains from one sample, sequenced in a study of cytomegalovirus exposure and HLA in healthy donors. The PCR employed 60 Vbeta primers together with 13 Jbeta primers. The assay was immunoSEQ multiplex PCR, and TCRdb's table has in-frame clones only and misses some. The table lists 150,000 or so clones, under 85% of them singletons. Specimen: PBMCs. Receptors were obtained from a woman in her twenties or thirties in good health and CMV-seronegative.

The chain has TRBV5-1 and TRBJ2-3, with D tentatively TRBD1 (6 bases). The CDR3 contains 13 residues. Germline V lookup: CDR1 SGHRS, CDR2 YFSETQ. With 4 bases removed from V and 14 bases from J, the gap between germline ends came to 20 bases. The CDR3 DNA sequence: TGCGCCAGCAGCCAAGAGACAGGCCTTGGGGGGTATTTT. This encodes CASSQETGLGGYF.

This clone came up a few times. The CDR3 sequence is CASSLDPSSGSGELFF. The CDR3 region has the DNA TGCGCCAGCAGCTTGGATCCTAGTTCCGGATCCGGGGAGCTGTTTTTT. The J gene is TRBJ2-2, the V gene TRBV5-1; D gene ambiguous. Germline loops: CDR1 SGHRS, CDR2 YFSETQ. The CDR3 is 16 residues long. The germline V and J ends were trimmed by 0 bases and 6 bases, with 15 bases remaining between them.

The chain uses TRBV18 and TRBJ1-4; D uncertain. CDR3 size: 16 residues. V was pared by 2 bases and J by 1 base, with 11 bases between. Germline V gene data show CDR1 as KGHSH and CDR2 as LQKENI. The CDR3 loop reads CASSPFTRGTNEKLFF. Here the CDR3 DNA reads TGTGCCAGCTCACCATTTACGCGGGGAACTAATGAAAAACTGTTTTTT.

The rearrangement joins TRBV14 to TRBJ2-1, with 9 positions matching TRBD2. V shed 3 bases and J 3 bases; nucleotides not matched to a gene: 6. The germline V gene encodes CDR1 SGHDN and CDR2 FVKESK. The CDR3 is 16 residues long. CDR3 in DNA: TGTGCCAGCAGCCAGTGGGGGCGGGGGGGCTACAATGAGCAGTTCTTC. It encodes CASSQWGRGGYNEQFF.

This clone showed up just a few times. J is TRBJ1-2 and V is TRBV5-6; D gene ambiguous. CDR1 and CDR2 (germline): SGHDT, YYEEEE. This CDR3 comprises 13 residues. V lost 0 bases and J lost 8, with 11 bases in between. The CDR3 coding sequence is TGTGCCAGCAGCTTGGGCGGGTCCTTAGGCTACACCTTC. Translated: CASSLGGSLGYTF.

The V call is TRBV4-2, the J call TRBJ2-7; D may be TRBD2 (5 bases). This CDR3 region has 14 residues. Trimming pared 6 bases from V and 0 bases from J, leaving 12 bases between. Germline V CDR1 and CDR2: LGHNA, YNFKEQ. This chain's CDR3 is CASSKGSISYEQYF. The CDR3, as DNA: TGTGCCAGCAGTAAAGGGAGCATCTCCTACGAGCAGTACTTC.

The V gene is TRBV5-1, the J gene TRBJ1-4; tentative D call: TRBD1 (5 bases). The CDR3 has 16 amino acids. Germline values: CDR1 SGHRS, CDR2 YFSETQ. The ends were cut back, 4 bases at V and 6 bases at J, with 19 bases in the middle. In nucleotides, the CDR3 is TGCGCCAGCAGCCACCAGGCGGAGGGGATTGATGAAAAACTGTTTTTT. This sequence encodes CASSHQAEGIDEKLFF. The whole variable domain, filled in from reference TRBV5-1 and TRBJ1-4, reads KAGVTQTPRYLIKTRGQQVTLSCSPISGHRSVSWYQQTPGQGLQFLFEYFSETQRNKGNFPGRFSGRQFSNSRSEMNVSTLELGDSALYLCASSHQAEGIDEKLFFGSGTQLSVL.

V and J are TRBV29-1 and TRBJ1-3, with 7 bases matching TRBD1. V shed 0 bases, J shed 4 bases, and the junction held 6 bases outside the gene matches. Germline CDR1 is SQVTM and CDR2 is ANQGSEA. The CDR3 extends over 15 amino acids. This CDR3 reads CSVEDGGTAGNTIYF. CDR3 nucleotide sequence: TGCAGCGTTGAAGATGGAGGGACAGCCGGAAACACCATATATTTT.

The J gene is TRBJ1-1, the V gene TRBV7-7, with no clear D. Germline CDR1 and CDR2: SSHAT and FNYEAQ (reference sequence). Trimming removed 5 bases at V and 10 bases at J, with 5 bases between. This CDR3 has 9 amino acids. The CDR3 is CASSPGAFF. CDR3 sequence (DNA): TGTGCCAGCAGCCCAGGAGCTTTCTTT.

This clone was recorded a few times. The J gene is TRBJ1-1, the V gene TRBV9; 7 bases map to TRBD1. This CDR3 is built from 15 residues. CDR1 and CDR2 (germline): SGDLS, YYNGEE. J gave up 2 bases and V 2 bases, and 6 bases lay outside the gene matches. The CDR3 region is CASSVTGTANTEAFF. In nucleotides, the CDR3 is TGTGCCAGCAGCGTTACCGGGACAGCAAACACTGAAGCTTTCTTT.

This clone came up a few times. Here the CDR3 reads CASQTNRGDETQYF. For the CDR3, the DNA is TGTGCCAGCCAAACAAATAGAGGTGACGAGACCCAGTACTTC. This chain connects TRBV2 to TRBJ2-5; D is unresolved. From germline, CDR1 is SNHLY and CDR2 FYNNEI. The length of the CDR3 is 14 residues. V gave up 8 bases and J gave up 5 bases, with 18 bases separating them.

The chain links TRBV19 to TRBJ1-6; D call uncertain. Germline assignment: CDR1 LNHDA and CDR2 SQIVND (reference sequence). The CDR3 has 13 residues. Trimming stripped 6 bases from V and 5 bases from J, with 8 bases between. In DNA, the CDR3 is TGTGCCAGTAGGCAGGTAGATAATTCACCCCTCCACTTT. It encodes CASRQVDNSPLHF.

The rearrangement uses TRBV2 and TRBJ1-6; 9 bases match TRBD1. The CDR3 is 15 amino acids. The junction had 7 bases not matched to a gene; V was cut back by 6 bases and J by 7 bases. The V gene's germline CDR1 is SNHLY and CDR2 FYNNEI. This CDR3 is CASSRDRVLNSPLHF. In DNA form, the CDR3 reads TGTGCCAGCAGCCGGGACAGGGTCTTGAATTCACCCCTCCACTTT.

V usage is TRBV5-1 and J usage is TRBJ2-7; possibly TRBD1 for D (7 bases). CDR1 and CDR2 (germline): SGHRS, YFSETQ. The ends were cut back, 1 base at V and 0 bases at J, with 17 bases in the middle. The CDR3 consists of 17 residues. The CDR3 nucleotides read TGCGCCAGCAGCTTGTTAGGGACGGGGGACAGCTCCTACGAGCAGTACTTC. It translates to CASSLLGTGDSSYEQYF. The whole variable domain, remainder taken from reference TRBV5-1 and TRBJ2-7, is KAGVTQTPRYLIKTRGQQVTLSCSPISGHRSVSWYQQTPGQGLQFLFEYFSETQRNKGNFPGRFSGRQFSNSRSEMNVSTLELGDSALYLCASSLLGTGDSSYEQYFGPGTRLTVT.

This rearrangement joins TRBV28 to TRBJ2-6; 7 bases agree with TRBD1. V shed 5 bases and J 2 bases; nucleotides not matched to a gene: 9. The CDR3 length is 17 residues. Looked up from germline, CDR1 is MDHEN and CDR2 is SYDVKM. The CDR3 is CASSLGQLVAGANVLTF. Here the CDR3 DNA reads TGTGCCAGCAGTCTGGGACAGTTGGTAGCTGGGGCCAACGTCCTGACTTTC.